This T cell receptor (beta chain) stems from a study of blood T cell repertoires in COVID-19. Turning to the study itself: The United States, Italy and Spain were the sources of the acute and convalescent COVID-19 samples. T cells, B-cell-depleted T cells, or PBMCs provided the cDNA or gDNA that served as material.

Per the study methods: Amplification with reference gene primers provided the estimates of nucleated cell counts. Assay used: immunoSEQ multiplex PCR; TCRdb lists only in-frame clones, some missing. V, J and clone size were drawn from that table, and D and trimming were deduced from the DNA. The sample lists around 150,000 clones; approximately 80% were seen once. Looked up from germline, CDR1 is LNHDA and CDR2 is SQIVND (reference sequence). This CDR3 is 17 amino acids long. The germline V and J ends were trimmed by 1 base and 5 bases, with 20 bases remaining between them. The chain employs TRBV19 and TRBJ2-5; D perhaps matches TRBD1 (8 bases). The receptor comes from a woman older than 75 in a cohort sampled during active or convalescent COVID-19. Material: peripheral blood. CDR3 sequence: CASSIGTGGGLWETQYF. The CDR3 coding sequence is TGTGCCAGTAGTATAGGTACAGGGGGAGGGTTATGGGAGACCCAGTACTTC.